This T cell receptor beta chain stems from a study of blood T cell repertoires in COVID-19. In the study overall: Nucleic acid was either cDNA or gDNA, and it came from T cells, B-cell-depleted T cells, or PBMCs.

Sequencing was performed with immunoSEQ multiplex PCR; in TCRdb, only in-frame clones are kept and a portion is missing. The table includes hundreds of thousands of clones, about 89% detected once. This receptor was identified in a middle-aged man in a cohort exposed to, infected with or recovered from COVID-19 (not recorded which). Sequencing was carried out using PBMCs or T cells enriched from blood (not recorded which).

Here the CDR3 reads CASSETGLHQPQHF. In DNA form, the CDR3 reads TGTGCCAGCAGTGAGACAGGTCTTCATCAGCCCCAGCATTTT. The genes are TRBV2 and TRBJ1-5; tentative D call: TRBD1 (6 bases). Trimming pared 3 bases from V and 5 bases from J, leaving 11 bases between. CDR1 and CDR2 from the germline V gene are SNHLY and FYNNEI. This CDR3 has 14 residues.